Listed below are T cell receptor beta chains from one sample, sequenced in a study of blood T cell repertoires in COVID-19. Profiled with immunoSEQ multiplex PCR; TCRdb holds only in-frame clones, not every one. The data contain a few hundred thousand clones, 80% to 90% of them singletons. Sequenced material: peripheral blood. The source of these receptors is a woman aged 50 to 65 with acute or convalescent COVID-19. The CDR3 runs from the conserved cysteine through the conserved F or W. A D gene is named only where the DNA matches it firmly. Rows give clone size only sometimes, using once, few, many, or a class for an expanded clone.

d_call,j_call,clone_size,cdr3_length,v_call,cdr3_nt,cdr3_aa
-,TRBJ2-7,-,14,TRBV19,TGTGCCAGTAGCACACAGGGAGGGGCCTACGAGCAGTACTTC,CASSTQGGAYEQYF
TRBD2,TRBJ2-1,-,16,TRBV7-4,TGTGCCAGCAGCGAACCGGGCGGGAGCTCCTACAATGAGCAGTTCTTC,CASSEPGGSSYNEQFF
TRBD1,TRBJ1-2,-,16,TRBV11-2,TGTGCCAGCAGCCCCGGGAAAGGGGGCGCGGACTATGGCTACACCTTC,CASSPGKGGADYGYTF
TRBD1,TRBJ1-1,-,15,TRBV29-1,TGCAGCGTCTTGGGGACAGGGGGCTGGAACACTGAAGCTTTCTTT,CSVLGTGGWNTEAFF
-,TRBJ2-7,-,14,TRBV28,TGTGCCAGCAGTCCGGGACTTCCAGCCTACGAGCAGTACTTC,CASSPGLPAYEQYF
-,TRBJ2-2,-,14,TRBV27,TGTGCCAGCAGTTTATCGGGCGGGACCGGGGAGCTGTTTTTT,CASSLSGGTGELFF
-,TRBJ1-4,-,14,TRBV28,TGTGCCAGCAGTCCGACAGTAACTAATGAAAAACTGTTTTTT,CASSPTVTNEKLFF
TRBD1,TRBJ2-2,-,16,TRBV7-2,TGTGCCAGCAGCTTATATGGGACAGGGAAAACAGGGGAGCTGTTTTTT,CASSLYGTGKTGELFF
-,TRBJ2-1,-,14,TRBV2,TGTGCCAGCAGTGGAGGGCAGGCGGGATTCGTGCAGTTCTTC,CASSGGQAGFVQFF
TRBD2,TRBJ2-3,-,15,TRBV27,TGTGCCAGCAGTCCTAGCGGGAGGGCCAGAGATACGCAGTATTTT,CASSPSGRARDTQYF
-,TRBJ2-7,-,15,TRBV28,TGTGCCAGCAGTTGGGGGCCCAGTGGGGGTTACGAGCAGTACTTC,CASSWGPSGGYEQYF
-,TRBJ2-7,once,14,TRBV15,TGTGCCACCAGCAGAGCAGGGGGAGGCTACGAGCAGTACTTC,CATSRAGGGYEQYF
-,TRBJ1-5,-,16,TRBV7-2,TGTGCCAGCAGCTTAGCACGCGTCTTCCCCAATCAGCCCCAGCATTTT,CASSLARVFPNQPQHF
-,TRBJ1-2,-,12,TRBV6-6,TGTGCCAGCAGTTACGCGGGCTATGGCTACACCTTC,CASSYAGYGYTF
TRBD1,TRBJ2-7,-,13,TRBV28,TGTGCCAGCAGCCCGGGACAGAATTACGAGCAGTACTTC,CASSPGQNYEQYF
-,TRBJ1-1,-,12,TRBV19,TGTGCCAGTAGTATCGTGAACACTGAAGCTTTCTTT,CASSIVNTEAFF
TRBD1,TRBJ1-4,once,17,TRBV15,TGTGCCACCAGCAGATCCATGGCCGGGACAGGGTATGAAAAACTGTTTTTT,CATSRSMAGTGYEKLFF
-,TRBJ1-4,-,16,TRBV27,TGTGCCAGCAGTTTGGGTTTACGGGGGAATAATGAAAAACTGTTTTTT,CASSLGLRGNNEKLFF
TRBD1,TRBJ1-1,few,14,TRBV19,TGTGCCAGTGGGGTAACAGGGGGCGTCACTGAAGCTTTCTTT,CASGVTGGVTEAFF
-,TRBJ1-5,-,15,TRBV11-2,TGTGCCAGCAGCTTAGGGGCCGGTGGCAATCAGCCCCAGCATTTT,CASSLGAGGNQPQHF
-,TRBJ1-2,-,13,TRBV28,TGTGCCAGCAGCCTAGCGTCCGGGGATGGCTACACCTTC,CASSLASGDGYTF
TRBD2,TRBJ2-7,-,19,TRBV3-1/TRBV3-2,TGTGCCAGCAGCAAATCCTCTGTGGGGACTAGCGGGCGATCCTACGAGCAGTACTTC,CASSKSSVGTSGRSYEQYF
-,TRBJ1-2,-,15,TRBV19,TGTGCCAGTAGTCCATGGTCTAACAGGATAGGGGGCTACACCTTC,CASSPWSNRIGGYTF
TRBD1,TRBJ2-6,-,17,TRBV27,TGTGCCAGCAGTTTAAGAGGGGGCAGCTCTGGGGCCAACGTCCTGACTTTC,CASSLRGGSSGANVLTF
TRBD1,TRBJ2-6,-,19,TRBV19,TGTGCCAGTAGTATTTTCGGGACAGAGTCTATAGCTGGGGCCAACGTCCTGACTTTC,CASSIFGTESIAGANVLTF
TRBD1,TRBJ2-2,-,16,TRBV5-6,TGTGCCAGCAGCCCTGACAGGGCCTTGAACACCGGGGAGCTGTTTTTT,CASSPDRALNTGELFF
-,TRBJ1-2,-,15,TRBV6-2/TRBV6-3,TGTGCCAGCAGCCTCCCCGGAGGGGCGAGATATGGCTACACCTTC,CASSLPGGARYGYTF
-,TRBJ1-1,-,13,TRBV2,TGTGCCAGCAGAGCGGGACTAAGGACTGAAGCTTTCTTT,CASRAGLRTEAFF
-,TRBJ2-7,-,12,TRBV29-1,TGCAGCGTTGACCACGGGATCGACGAGCAGTACTTC,CSVDHGIDEQYF
TRBD1,TRBJ1-5,-,17,TRBV28,TGTGCCAGCAGTTTGCCCCGGGACAGGGGGTACGGTCAGCCCCAGCATTTT,CASSLPRDRGYGQPQHF
TRBD2,TRBJ2-3,-,15,TRBV5-1,TGCGCCAGCAGCTTGGGACTAGCGGGTACAGATACGCAGTATTTT,CASSLGLAGTDTQYF
-,TRBJ2-1,-,19,TRBV7-7,TGTGCTAGCAGCTTAGTTGGCGGGGGCGGCTTTGGGTCCTACAATGAGCAGTTCTTC,CASSLVGGGGFGSYNEQFF
TRBD1,TRBJ1-6,-,15,TRBV11-2,TGTGCCAGCAGCGTACGACAGGGTCCGAATTCACCCCTCCACTTT,CASSVRQGPNSPLHF
TRBD2,TRBJ2-1,-,15,TRBV27,TGTGCCAGCAGTCGGCCGGGGACTAGAAACAATGAGCAGTTCTTC,CASSRPGTRNNEQFF
-,TRBJ1-4,-,20,TRBV23-1,TGCGCCAGCAGTCCCCTCCAGTCGGGTTACGGGGGAGCAACTAATGAAAAACTGTTTTTT,CASSPLQSGYGGATNEKLFF
TRBD1,TRBJ2-6,-,19,TRBV19,TGTGCCAGCTCATCTCTCCGCGCGGACAGGTTCTCTGGGGCCAACGTCCTGACTTTC,CASSSLRADRFSGANVLTF
TRBD1,TRBJ2-3,-,16,TRBV18,TGTGCCAGCTCACCCGGATATTTGACAGGGGTAGATACGCAGTATTTT,CASSPGYLTGVDTQYF
-,TRBJ2-5,once,13,TRBV29-1,TGCAGCGTCCTCATGGTCGGTCAAGAGACCCAGTACTTC,CSVLMVGQETQYF
TRBD1,TRBJ1-2,-,15,TRBV5-5,TGTGCCAGCAGCCTCGGGACAGGGGTTAGCTATGGCTACACCTTC,CASSLGTGVSYGYTF
TRBD1,TRBJ2-5,few,13,TRBV14,TGTGCCAGCAGCAGGACAGGCAGGGAGACCCAGTACTTC,CASSRTGRETQYF
-,TRBJ1-1,-,15,TRBV7-2,TGTGCCAGCAGCTTAGAGGGCGGAGGGAACACTGAAGCTTTCTTT,CASSLEGGGNTEAFF
TRBD1,TRBJ2-1,-,15,TRBV28,TGTGCCAGCACCTCGGGACAGGAGTTATACAATGAGCAGTTCTTC,CASTSGQELYNEQFF
-,TRBJ1-1,-,18,TRBV5-1,TGCGCCAGCAGAGCACCTGGGACACCCTCCCTGGGGAACACTGAAGCTTTCTTT,CASRAPGTPSLGNTEAFF
-,TRBJ2-2,-,15,TRBV6-2/TRBV6-3,TGTGCCAGCAGTTACTGGACAACGAACACCGGGGAGCTGTTTTTT,CASSYWTTNTGELFF
TRBD1,TRBJ1-2,-,14,TRBV27,TGTGCCAGCAGTACAGGGACAGGGGCCTATGGCTACACCTTC,CASSTGTGAYGYTF
-,TRBJ2-3,-,13,TRBV29-1,TGCAGCGTCGTGCGTCCTGTGACAGATACGCAGTATTTT,CSVVRPVTDTQYF
TRBD1,TRBJ2-1,few,15,TRBV9,TGTGCCAGCAGCCCATCGGGGAGACAGGGGAATGAGCAGTTCTTC,CASSPSGRQGNEQFF
TRBD1,TRBJ1-5,-,18,TRBV24-1,TGTGCCACCAGTGATTCGGCAGGGGGCGAGGTTAGCAATCAGCCCCAGCATTTT,CATSDSAGGEVSNQPQHF
TRBD1,TRBJ1-5,-,16,TRBV7-2,TGTGCCAGCAGCTTAGGGAGACAGGGTTCGGGCCAGCCCCAGCATTTT,CASSLGRQGSGQPQHF
TRBD1,TRBJ2-1,-,14,TRBV11-3,TGTGCCAGCAGCTTGACAGGGGTAGGGAATGAGCAGTTCTTC,CASSLTGVGNEQFF
-,TRBJ1-3,-,16,TRBV27,TGTGCCAGCAGCCAGACATGGTCGTTCTCTGGAAACACCATATATTTT,CASSQTWSFSGNTIYF